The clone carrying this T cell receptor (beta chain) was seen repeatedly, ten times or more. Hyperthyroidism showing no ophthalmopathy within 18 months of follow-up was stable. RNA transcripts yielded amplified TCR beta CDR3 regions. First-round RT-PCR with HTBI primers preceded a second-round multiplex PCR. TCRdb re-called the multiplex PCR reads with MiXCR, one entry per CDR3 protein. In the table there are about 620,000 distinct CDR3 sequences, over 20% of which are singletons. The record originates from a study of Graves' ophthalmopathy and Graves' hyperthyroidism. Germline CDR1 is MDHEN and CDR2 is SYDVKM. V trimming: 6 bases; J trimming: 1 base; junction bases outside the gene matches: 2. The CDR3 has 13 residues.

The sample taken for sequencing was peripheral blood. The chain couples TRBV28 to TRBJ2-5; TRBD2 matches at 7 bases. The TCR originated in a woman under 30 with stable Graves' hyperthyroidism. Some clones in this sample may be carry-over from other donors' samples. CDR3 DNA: TGTGCCAGCAGCGCTAGCGGCCAAGAGACCCAGTACTTC. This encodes CASSASGQETQYF.